The entry below describes one TCR beta chain. These data belong to a study of blood T cell repertoires in COVID-19. Across the whole study: Spain, Italy and the United States supplied samples that represented acute and convalescent COVID-19. From T cells, B-cell-depleted T cells, or PBMCs came the material, which was cDNA or gDNA.

In the original processing: Amplification from reference gene primers served as the basis for estimated nucleated cell counts. This table comes from immunoSEQ multiplex PCR, and its TCRdb copy is limited to in-frame clones, with some not included. V and J calls and clone size come straight from that table; D and trimming were deduced from the DNA. This repertoire shows approximately 270,000 clones, about 80% found once; its top ten account for roughly 14%. Enrolment of Seattle patients took place during active infection, and they were followed longitudinally. The CDR3 consists of 12 residues. V lost 8 bases and J lost 4, with 11 bases in between. CDR1 is SEHNR, CDR2 FQNEAQ, per germline (reference sequence).

Material: peripheral blood. The source of this sequence is a person between 65 and 79 years old with COVID-19, enrolled during active disease. V usage is TRBV7-9 and J usage is TRBJ1-1; unclear D gene. DNA of the CDR3: TGTGCCAGCGCCGAACAGATCACTGAAGCTTTCTTT. Its translation: CASAEQITEAFF.